This TCR beta chain originates from a study of CD8 T cells in Susac syndrome. The RNA, about 0.45 to 1 ug, was put through reverse transcription using random hexamers. Via MiXCR, TCRdb re-called the immunoSEQ multiplex PCR reads, giving one row per CDR3 protein. The data show 200,000 or so distinct CDR3 sequences, around 96% seen once. The clonotype originates from a human donor with multiple sclerosis. Sequenced: CD4+ T cells from PBMCs.

CDR3 amino acids: CASSSRGSDTQYF. CDR3 sequence (DNA): TGTGCCAGCAGCTCCCGAGGTTCAGATACGCAGTATTTT. The genes are TRBV4-2 and TRBJ2-3; D unresolved. V was shortened by 5 bases and J by 4 bases, with 10 bases between the two germline ends. CDR3 size: 13 residues. Looked up from germline, CDR1 is LGHNA and CDR2 is YNFKEQ.